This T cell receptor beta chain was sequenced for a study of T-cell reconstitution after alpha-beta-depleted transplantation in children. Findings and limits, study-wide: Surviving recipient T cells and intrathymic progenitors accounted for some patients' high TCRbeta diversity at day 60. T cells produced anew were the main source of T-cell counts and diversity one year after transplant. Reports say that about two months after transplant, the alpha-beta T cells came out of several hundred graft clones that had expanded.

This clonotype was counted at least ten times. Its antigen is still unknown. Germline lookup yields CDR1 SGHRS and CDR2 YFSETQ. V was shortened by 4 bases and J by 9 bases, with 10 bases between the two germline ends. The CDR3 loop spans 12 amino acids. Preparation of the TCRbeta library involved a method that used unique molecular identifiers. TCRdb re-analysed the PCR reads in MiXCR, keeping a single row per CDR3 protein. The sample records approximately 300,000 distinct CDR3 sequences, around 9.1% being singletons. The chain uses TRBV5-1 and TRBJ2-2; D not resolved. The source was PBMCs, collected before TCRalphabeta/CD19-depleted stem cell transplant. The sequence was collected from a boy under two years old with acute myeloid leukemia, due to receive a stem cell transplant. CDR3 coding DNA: TGCGCCAGCAGCACGATTCCCAGGGAGCTGTTTTTT. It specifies CASSTIPRELFF.